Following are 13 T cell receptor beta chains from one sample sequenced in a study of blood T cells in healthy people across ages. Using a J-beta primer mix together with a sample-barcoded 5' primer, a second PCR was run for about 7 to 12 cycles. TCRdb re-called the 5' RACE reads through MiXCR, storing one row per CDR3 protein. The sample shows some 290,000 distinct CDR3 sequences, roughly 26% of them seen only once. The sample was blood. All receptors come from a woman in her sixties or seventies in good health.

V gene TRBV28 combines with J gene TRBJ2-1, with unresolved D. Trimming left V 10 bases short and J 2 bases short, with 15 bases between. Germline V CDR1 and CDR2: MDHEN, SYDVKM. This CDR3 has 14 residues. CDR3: CATETPLTYNEQFF. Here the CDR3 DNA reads TGTGCCACCGAGACTCCTCTCACCTACAATGAGCAGTTCTTC.

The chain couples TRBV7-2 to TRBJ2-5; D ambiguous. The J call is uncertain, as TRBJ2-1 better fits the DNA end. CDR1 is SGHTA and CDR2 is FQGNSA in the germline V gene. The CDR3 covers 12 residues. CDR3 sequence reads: CASSYNKNEQFF. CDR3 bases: TGTGCCAGCAGCTATAATAAGAATGAGCAGTTCTTC.

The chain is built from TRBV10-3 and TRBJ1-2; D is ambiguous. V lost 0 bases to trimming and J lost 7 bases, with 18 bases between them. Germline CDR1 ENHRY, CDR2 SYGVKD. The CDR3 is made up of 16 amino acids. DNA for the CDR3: TGTGCCATCAGTGAGTCAGAGCTCAGGAAGGGCTCTGGCTACACCTTC. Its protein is CAISESELRKGSGYTF.

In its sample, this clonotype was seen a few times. The DNA for the CDR3 is TGTGCCAGCAGCCAAGATAACGGGTTTATGGCAGGGTCAGAGACCCAGTACTTC. It specifies CASSQDNGFMAGSETQYF. This chain uses TRBV14 with TRBJ2-5, with D possibly being TRBD1 (5 bases). V was cut by 0 bases and J by 4 bases, with 21 bases left in between. Per the germline V gene, CDR1 is SGHDN and CDR2 is FVKESK. This CDR3 has 18 residues.

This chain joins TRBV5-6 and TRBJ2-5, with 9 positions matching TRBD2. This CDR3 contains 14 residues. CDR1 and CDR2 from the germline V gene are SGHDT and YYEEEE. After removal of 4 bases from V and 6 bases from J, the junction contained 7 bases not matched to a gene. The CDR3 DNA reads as TGTGCCAGCAGCCTCTGGGGACTAGCACAGACCCAGTACTTC. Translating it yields CASSLWGLAQTQYF.

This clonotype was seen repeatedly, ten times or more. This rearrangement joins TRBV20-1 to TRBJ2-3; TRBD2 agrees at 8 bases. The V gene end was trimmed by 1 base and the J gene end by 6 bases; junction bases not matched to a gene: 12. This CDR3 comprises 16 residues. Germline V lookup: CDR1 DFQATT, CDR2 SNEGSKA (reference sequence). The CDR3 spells CSARVLAEWGHDTQYF. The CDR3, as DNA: TGCAGTGCTAGAGTACTAGCGGAGTGGGGCCACGATACGCAGTATTTT.

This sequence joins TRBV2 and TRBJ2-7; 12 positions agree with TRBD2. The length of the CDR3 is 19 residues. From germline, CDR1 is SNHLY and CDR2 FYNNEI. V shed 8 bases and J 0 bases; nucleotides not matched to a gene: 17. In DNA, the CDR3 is TGTGCCAGCCCGGCGGAGGGGGGACTAGCGGGCCTTCCCTCCTACGAGCAGTACTTC. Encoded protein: CASPAEGGLAGLPSYEQYF.

In DNA form, the CDR3 reads TGCAGCGCACCCTCACAGGGGAAGGAGACCCAGTACTTC. It encodes CSAPSQGKETQYF. The rearrangement uses TRBV20-1 and TRBJ2-5, with 7 bases lining up with TRBD1. The CDR3 consists of 13 residues. Germline V gene sequence: CDR1 DFQATT, CDR2 SNEGSKA (reference sequence).

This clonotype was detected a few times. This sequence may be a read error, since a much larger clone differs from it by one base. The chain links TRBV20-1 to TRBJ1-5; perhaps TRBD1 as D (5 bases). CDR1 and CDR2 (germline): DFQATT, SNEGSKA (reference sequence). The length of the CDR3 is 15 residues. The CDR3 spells CGARAGDAPNQPQHF. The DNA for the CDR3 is TGCGGTGCTCGGGCGGGGGACGCGCCCAATCAGCCCCAGCATTTT.

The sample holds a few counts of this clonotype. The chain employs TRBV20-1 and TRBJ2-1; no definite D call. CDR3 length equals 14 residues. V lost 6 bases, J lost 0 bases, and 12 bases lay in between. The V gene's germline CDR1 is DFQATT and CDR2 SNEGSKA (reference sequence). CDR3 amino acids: CSAKSISSYNEQFF. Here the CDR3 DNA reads TGCAGTGCAAAAAGTATTAGCTCCTACAATGAGCAGTTCTTC.

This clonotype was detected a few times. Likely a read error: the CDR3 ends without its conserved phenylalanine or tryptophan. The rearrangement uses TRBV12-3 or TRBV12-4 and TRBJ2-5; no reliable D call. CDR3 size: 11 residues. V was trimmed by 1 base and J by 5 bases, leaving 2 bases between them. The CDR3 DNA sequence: TGTGCCAGCAGTTTAGATGAGACCCAGTACCTC. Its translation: CASSLDETQYL.

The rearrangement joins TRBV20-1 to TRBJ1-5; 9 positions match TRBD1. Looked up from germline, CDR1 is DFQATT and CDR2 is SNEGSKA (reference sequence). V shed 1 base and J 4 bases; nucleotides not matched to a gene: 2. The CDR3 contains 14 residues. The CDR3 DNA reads TGCAGTGCTAGAGGGGGACAGGGAAATCAGCCCCAGCATTTT. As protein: CSARGGQGNQPQHF.

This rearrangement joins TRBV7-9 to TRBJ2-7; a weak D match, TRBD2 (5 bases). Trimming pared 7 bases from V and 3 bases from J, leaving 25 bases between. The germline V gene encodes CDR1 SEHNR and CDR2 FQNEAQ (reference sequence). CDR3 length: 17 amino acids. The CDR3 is CASNLPRGGRGYYEQYF. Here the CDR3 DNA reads TGTGCCAGCAACCTTCCCCGGGGTGGACGAGGATACTACGAGCAGTACTTC.